Sequencing of this T cell receptor (beta chain) was carried out in a study of blood T cell repertoires in COVID-19 (dated by TCRdb to about 2020). The study in broad terms: Collaborator samples came from the United States, Italy and Spain and covered acute and convalescent phases of COVID-19. The material from the prospective study consisted of cDNA or gDNA derived from T cells, B-cell-depleted T cells, or PBMCs. Deeply sampled blood TCRbeta repertoires from subjects exposed to, actively infected with, or recovered from COVID-19 were included in the dataset. The repertoires were made available in a free public database intended to serve as a resource for research on the immune response to SARS-CoV-2. Samples were obtained from the ongoing ImmuneRACE study (first 160 participants) and from over a thousand subjects provided by 6 global collaborators. Nearly every sample came with metadata listing a de-identified subject ID, COVID-19 status, age in years and sex. Where available, HLA class I and class II types were obtained from metadata supplied by the sample provider rather than from assay-based typing.

The immunoSEQ Assay, a bias-controlled multiplex PCR, was used to amplify TCRbeta CDR3 regions from genomic DNA. The paper's data handling went like this. The number of nucleated cells in each sample was estimated by amplification of reference gene primers within the assay. Sequence reads were collapsed and filtered to measure the absolute abundance of every unique TCRbeta CDR3 rearrangement. For each sample, productive Simpson clonality was calculated as the square root of Simpson's diversity index across productive rearrangements. TCRdb took over this immuneACCESS table, retaining in-frame rearrangements with V and J assigned. Such tables are incomplete; in checked studies, under half of the missing clones stem from an unresolved V gene, and the remainder is unexplained. V, J and clone size are those of that table, while D and trimming were read from the DNA. Present in this sample are about 100,000 clones, 80% of which were seen just once. Clones ranked in the top ten supply 12% of the sample.

What the research found in general, with its limitations: How much clinical and demographic metadata was included differed by source and by participant, and the metadata was provided uncurated.

Each collaborating institution followed its own protocols to collect whole blood in K2EDTA tubes. For TCRbeta analysis, collaborators shipped samples as frozen whole blood, isolated PBMCs, or DNA extracted from either of those sample types. V gives up 1 base and J gives up 2 bases, and the segment between their germline ends measures 4 bases. CDR1 is given as SSHAT and CDR2 as FNYEAQ, both from the germline V gene (reference sequence). The CDR3 starts with the cysteine, ends with the phenylalanine, and has 13 residues. Only the CDR3 portion is preserved as DNA: 39 bases, with reading frame beginning at the first base. As regards this clone: Its target antigen remains unknown. No per-base quality is available; no much larger clone lies one base away.

The receptor comes from a woman aged 70-85 years with acute or convalescent COVID-19. Recombination joined TRBV7-7 with TRBJ2-3; the D gene remains uncertain. The sample comprised peripheral blood. Read as DNA, the sequence is TGTGCCAGCAGCTTAGACACCACAGATACGCAGTATTTT. Protein translation: CASSLDTTDTQYF.